The 14 T cell receptor beta chains below all came from one sample that was sequenced in a study of blood T cells in healthy people across ages (dated by TCRdb to about 2015). Libraries were constructed by 5' RACE. The run used an Illumina HiSeq 2500. A second roughly 6 to 11 cycle PCR used a sample-barcoded 5' primer and a J-beta primer mix. TCRdb passed the public sequencing reads through fastp at Q25 and MiXCR, retaining productive beta sequences. Each CDR3 protein gets just one entry, which takes the most common genes and DNA from the rows behind it. The sample table contains around 870,000 distinct CDR3 sequences; only one count was recorded for around 26% of them. The ten largest clones represent around a sixth of the sample. Source material: blood. The source is a woman of 80 years or more in good health.

Of note for this clonotype: A read error may be the cause here, since a much bigger clone is one base away. Lacking the conserved final phenylalanine or tryptophan, this CDR3 likely reflects a read error. The chain has TRBV20-1 and TRBJ1-6; TRBD1 matches 9 bases. The V segment lost 1 base and the J segment 9 bases; nucleotides outside the gene matches: 7. The CDR3 is 15 amino acids. Germline loops: CDR1 DFQATT, CDR2 SNEGSKA (reference sequence). CDR3 coding DNA: TGCAGTGCTAGAGTCCAGGGACAGGGAAGTTCACCCCTCCACTGT. Translation gives CSARVQGQGSSPLHC.

This clonotype was seen repeatedly, ten times or more. CDR3 residues: CASSSDRARLYGYTF. DNA for the CDR3: TGTGCCAGCAGCTCCGACAGGGCCCGATTGTATGGCTACACCTTC. This rearrangement joins TRBV7-9 to TRBJ1-2, with 7 bases lining up with TRBD1. Germline V gene lookup returns CDR1 SEHNR and CDR2 FQNEAQ (reference sequence). The CDR3 contains 15 residues. Trimming removed 4 bases from V and 5 bases from J; junction bases left unmatched: 10.

This clonotype was recorded at least ten times. V and J are TRBV29-1 and TRBJ2-3; D ambiguous. V lost 6 bases to trimming and J lost 5 bases, with 9 bases between them. Germline-derived CDR1 and CDR2 are SQVTM and ANQGSEA. The CDR3 contains 11 residues. The chain's CDR3 is CSVRVKDTQYF. DNA for the CDR3: TGCAGCGTCCGGGTGAAAGATACGCAGTATTTT.

The CDR3 is CASRYSVNSPLHF. The CDR3 DNA reads TGTGCCAGTAGGTACAGTGTAAATTCACCCCTCCACTTT. The V and J genes are TRBV19 and TRBJ1-6; D gene ambiguous. Germline V gene data show CDR1 as LNHDA and CDR2 as SQIVND (reference sequence). Trimming removed 6 bases at V and 7 bases at J, with 10 bases between. The CDR3 contains 13 residues.

This clonotype came up many times. One end of the junction is discordant with germline, which a read error may explain. The gene calls are TRBV7-2 and TRBJ2-5; D is uncertain. The length of the CDR3 is 11 residues. The V gene's germline CDR1 is SGHTA and CDR2 FQGNSA. The CDR3 here is CASSLLQTQYF. The CDR3 bases are TGCGCCAGCAGCCTGTTACAGACCCAGTACTTC.

In regard to this clonotype: Mismatch with germline at one junction end may stem from a read error. The chain has TRBV6-5 and TRBJ2-7; D remains ambiguous. The CDR3 has 14 residues. Germline CDR1 MNHEY, CDR2 SVGAGI. The CDR3 loop reads CVSSESGGDYEQYF. CDR3 nucleotide sequence: TGTGTCAGCAGCGAATCGGGTGGGGACTACGAGCAGTACTTC.

This clonotype was recorded at least ten times. The gene calls are TRBV9 and TRBJ1-2; a possible D gene is TRBD1 (6 bases). Trimming left V 4 bases short and J 4 bases short, with 17 bases between. From germline, CDR1 is SGDLS and CDR2 YYNGEE. The CDR3 has 15 residues. CDR3 loop: CASSPTGTSGYGYTF. The CDR3, as DNA: TGTGCCAGCAGCCCAACCGGGACAAGTGGCTATGGCTACACCTTC. The full variable domain, completed using reference TRBV9 and TRBJ1-2, is DSGVTQTPKHLITATGQRVTLRCSPRSGDLSVYWYQQSLDQGLQFLIQYYNGEERAKGNILERFSAQQFPDLHSELNLSSLELGDSALYFCASSPTGTSGYGYTFGSGTRLTVV.

This clonotype has just a few counts. The chain recombines TRBV28 with TRBJ2-7; D is ambiguous. V lost 1 base to trimming and J lost 2 bases, with 3 bases between them. Germline CDR1 is MDHEN and CDR2 is SYDVKM. The CDR3 loop spans 12 amino acids. Here the CDR3 reads CASSLFAYEQYF. As DNA, the CDR3 is TGTGCCAGCAGTTTATTCGCCTACGAGCAGTACTTC.

This clonotype was found many times. The chain employs TRBV20-1 and TRBJ1-4, with 10 bases identical to TRBD1. With V trimmed by 6 bases and J by 7 bases, 11 bases remained unmatched. The V gene's germline CDR1 is DFQATT and CDR2 SNEGSKA (reference sequence). The CDR3 covers 15 residues. In DNA form, the CDR3 reads TGCAGTGCAACCGGGACAGGGGCCGAGGCTGAAAAACTGTTTTTT. Its translation: CSATGTGAEAEKLFF.

On this clonotype: The conserved phenylalanine or tryptophan is not found at the CDR3 terminus, so this likely reflects a read error. The chain recombines TRBV12-3 or TRBV12-4 with TRBJ1-5; D may be TRBD1 (6 bases). The V end lost 6 bases, the J end lost 7 bases, and 22 bases lay between the germline ends. The CDR3 consists of 16 residues. CDR3 loop: CASSRGTPSGAQPQHV. In DNA, the CDR3 is TGTGCCAGCAGCCGCGGGACACCGAGCGGAGCACAGCCCCAGCATGTT.

This clonotype was recorded at least ten times. This may arise from a read error, as a much more abundant clone is one base away. This rearrangement joins TRBV7-8 to TRBJ2-5, with 8 bases that match TRBD1. Germline trimming cut 1 base from V and 4 bases from J; bases unmatched to any gene: 5. The CDR3 has 15 amino acids. Germline CDR1 is SGHVS and CDR2 is FQNEAQ. The CDR3 DNA is TGTGCCAGCAGCTTAGGGACAGGGTTCGCAGAGACCCAGTACTTC. It specifies CASSLGTGFAETQYF.

The chain combines TRBV12-3 or TRBV12-4 with TRBJ2-2; D possibly corresponds to TRBD2 (5 bases). The CDR3 is 12 amino acids. Between the trimmed V and J ends, which lost 6 bases and 8 bases, there was a span of 10 bases. CDR3 region: CASRIEGGELFF. CDR3 nucleotides: TGTGCCAGCAGGATAGAGGGAGGGGAGCTGTTTTTT.

The table lists this clonotype with many counts. The chain couples TRBV7-9 to TRBJ2-7, with 15 bases identical to TRBD2. The CDR3 is 17 residues long. CDR1 SEHNR and CDR2 FQNEAQ come from the germline V gene (reference sequence). Unmatched junction bases numbered 7, after V lost 5 bases and J lost 2 bases. CDR3: CASSKWTSGGATYEQYF. CDR3 nucleotide sequence: TGTGCCAGCAGCAAGTGGACTAGCGGGGGGGCCACCTACGAGCAGTACTTC.

This clonotype was found many times. This rearrangement joins TRBV11-2 to TRBJ2-3, with TRBD1 as a possible D gene (6 bases). The ends were cut back, 2 bases at V and 5 bases at J, with 14 bases in the middle. The CDR3 contains 15 residues. Germline CDR1 is SGHAT and CDR2 is FQNNGV. The CDR3 sequence is CASSLRSGGGDTQYF. CDR3 sequence (DNA): TGTGCCAGCAGCTTACGGAGTGGGGGCGGAGATACGCAGTATTTT.